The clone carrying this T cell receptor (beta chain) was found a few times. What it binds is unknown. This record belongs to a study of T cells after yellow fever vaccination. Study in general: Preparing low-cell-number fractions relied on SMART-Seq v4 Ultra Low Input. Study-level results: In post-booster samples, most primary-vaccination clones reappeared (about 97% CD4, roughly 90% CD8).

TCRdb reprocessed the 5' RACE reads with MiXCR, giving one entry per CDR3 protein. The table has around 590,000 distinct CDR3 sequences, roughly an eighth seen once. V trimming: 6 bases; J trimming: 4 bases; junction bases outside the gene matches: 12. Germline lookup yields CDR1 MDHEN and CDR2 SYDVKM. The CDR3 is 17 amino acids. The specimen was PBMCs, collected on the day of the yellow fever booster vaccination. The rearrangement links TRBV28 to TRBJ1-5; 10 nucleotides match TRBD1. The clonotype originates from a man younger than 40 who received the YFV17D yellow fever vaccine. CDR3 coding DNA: TGTGCCAGCAGGCCTGGGATGACAGGGGGCCCTAATCAGCCCCAGCATTTT. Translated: CASRPGMTGGPNQPQHF.